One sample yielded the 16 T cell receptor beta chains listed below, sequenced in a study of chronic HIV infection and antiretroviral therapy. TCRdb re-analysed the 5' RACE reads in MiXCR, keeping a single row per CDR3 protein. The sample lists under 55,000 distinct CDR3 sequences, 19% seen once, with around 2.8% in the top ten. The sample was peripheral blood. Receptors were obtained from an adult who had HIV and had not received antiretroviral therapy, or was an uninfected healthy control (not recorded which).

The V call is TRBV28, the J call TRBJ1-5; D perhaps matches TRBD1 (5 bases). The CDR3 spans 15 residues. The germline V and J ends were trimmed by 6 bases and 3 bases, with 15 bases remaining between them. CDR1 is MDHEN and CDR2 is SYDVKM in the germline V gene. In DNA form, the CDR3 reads TGTGCCAGCAGCCTTCCGGGGGGATACAATCAGCCCCAGCATTTT. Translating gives CASSLPGGYNQPQHF. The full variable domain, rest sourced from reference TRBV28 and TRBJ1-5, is DVKVTQSSRYLVKRTGEKVFLECVQDMDHENMFWYRQDPGLGLRLIYFSYDVKMKEKGDIPEGYSVSREKKERFSLILESASTNQTSMYLCASSLPGGYNQPQHFGDGTRLSIL.

CDR3 region: CSVAVSYNEQFF. Written as DNA, the CDR3 is TGCAGCGTAGCGGTCTCCTACAATGAGCAGTTCTTC. V and J are TRBV29-1 and TRBJ2-1; possibly TRBD2 for D (5 bases). V lost 6 bases, J lost 0 bases, and 6 bases lay in between. The CDR3 runs to 12 residues. Germline V lookup: CDR1 SQVTM, CDR2 ANQGSEA.

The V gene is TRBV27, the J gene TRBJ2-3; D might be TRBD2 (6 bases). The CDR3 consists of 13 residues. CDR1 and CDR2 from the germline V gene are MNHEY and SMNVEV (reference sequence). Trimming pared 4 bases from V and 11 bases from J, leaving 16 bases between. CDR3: CASSYRDSLKQYF. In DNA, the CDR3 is TGTGCCAGCAGTTACCGGGACTCCCTGAAGCAGTATTTT.

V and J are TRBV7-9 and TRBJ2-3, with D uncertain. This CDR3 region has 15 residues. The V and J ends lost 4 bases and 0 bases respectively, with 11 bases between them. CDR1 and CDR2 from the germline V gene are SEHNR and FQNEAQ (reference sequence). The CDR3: CASSSRTLSTDTQYF. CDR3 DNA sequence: TGTGCCAGCAGCTCCCGGACCCTCAGCACAGATACGCAGTATTTT. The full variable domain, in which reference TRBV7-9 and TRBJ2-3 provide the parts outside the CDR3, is DTGVSQNPRHKITKRGQNVTFRCDPISEHNRLYWYRQTLGQGPEFLTYFQNEAQLEKSRLLSDRFSAERPKGSFSTLEIQRTEQGDSAMYLCASSSRTLSTDTQYFGPGTRLTVL.

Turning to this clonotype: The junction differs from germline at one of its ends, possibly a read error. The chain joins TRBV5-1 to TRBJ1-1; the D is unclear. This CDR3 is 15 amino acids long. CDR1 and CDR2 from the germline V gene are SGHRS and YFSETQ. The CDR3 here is CASSLEIGRNSEAFF. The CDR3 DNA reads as TGCGCCAGCAGCTTGGAAATCGGCAGGAACTCTGAAGCTTTCTTT.

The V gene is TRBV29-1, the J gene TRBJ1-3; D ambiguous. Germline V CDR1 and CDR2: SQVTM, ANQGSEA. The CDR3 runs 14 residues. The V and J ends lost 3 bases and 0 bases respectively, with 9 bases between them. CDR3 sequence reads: CSVEVSSSGNTIYF. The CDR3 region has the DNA TGCAGCGTTGAGGTTTCGAGCTCTGGAAACACCATATATTTT.

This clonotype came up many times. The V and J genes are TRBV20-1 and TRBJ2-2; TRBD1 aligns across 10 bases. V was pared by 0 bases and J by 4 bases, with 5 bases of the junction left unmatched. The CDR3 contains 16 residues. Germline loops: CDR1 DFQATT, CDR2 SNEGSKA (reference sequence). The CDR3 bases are TGCAGTGCTAGAGATTGGACAGGGGGTACCACCGGGGAGCTGTTTTTT. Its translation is CSARDWTGGTTGELFF.

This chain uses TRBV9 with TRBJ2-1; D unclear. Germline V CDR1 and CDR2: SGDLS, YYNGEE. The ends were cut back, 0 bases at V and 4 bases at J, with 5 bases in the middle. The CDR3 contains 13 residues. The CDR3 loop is CASSVGEYNEQFF. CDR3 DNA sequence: TGTGCCAGCAGCGTAGGGGAATACAATGAGCAGTTCTTC.

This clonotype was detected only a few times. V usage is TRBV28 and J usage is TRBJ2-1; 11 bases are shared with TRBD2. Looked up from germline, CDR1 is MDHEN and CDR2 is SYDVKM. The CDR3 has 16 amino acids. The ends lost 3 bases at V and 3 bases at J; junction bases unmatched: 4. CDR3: CASSFPTSGSYNEQFF. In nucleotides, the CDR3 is TGTGCCAGCAGTTTCCCCACTAGCGGGAGCTACAATGAGCAGTTCTTC.

The CDR3 coding sequence is TGCGCGACGTCCATGGGTACTGAAGCTTTCTTT. Its translation is CATSMGTEAFF. The chain has TRBV5-1 and TRBJ1-1, with unresolved D. In germline, CDR1 is SGHRS, CDR2 YFSETQ. The CDR3 totals 11 residues.

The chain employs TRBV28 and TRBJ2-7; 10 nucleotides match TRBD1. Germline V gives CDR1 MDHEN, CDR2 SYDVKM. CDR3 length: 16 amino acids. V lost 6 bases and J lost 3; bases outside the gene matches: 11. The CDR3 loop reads CASSPFDRGRNYEQYF. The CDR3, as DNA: TGTGCCAGCAGCCCCTTTGACAGGGGGCGCAACTACGAGCAGTACTTC.

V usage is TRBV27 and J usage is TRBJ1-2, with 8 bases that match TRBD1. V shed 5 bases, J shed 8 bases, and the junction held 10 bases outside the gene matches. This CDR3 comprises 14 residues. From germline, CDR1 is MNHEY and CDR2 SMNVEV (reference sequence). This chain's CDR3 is CASSPWTGNRGYTF. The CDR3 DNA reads TGTGCCAGCAGTCCCTGGACAGGGAATAGAGGCTACACCTTC.

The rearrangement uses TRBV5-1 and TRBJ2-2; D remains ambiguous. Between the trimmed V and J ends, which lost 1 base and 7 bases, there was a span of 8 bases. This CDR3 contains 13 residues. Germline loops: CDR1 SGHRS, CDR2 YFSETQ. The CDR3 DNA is TGCGCCAGCAGCTTGTGGGCGCACGGGGAGCTGTTTTTT. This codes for CASSLWAHGELFF.

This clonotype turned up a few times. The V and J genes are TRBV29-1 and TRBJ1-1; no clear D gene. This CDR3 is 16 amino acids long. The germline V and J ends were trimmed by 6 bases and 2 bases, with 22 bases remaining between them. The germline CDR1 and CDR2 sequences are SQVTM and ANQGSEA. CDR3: CSVALKAAATNTEAFF. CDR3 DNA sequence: TGCAGCGTCGCACTAAAGGCGGCAGCTACAAACACTGAAGCTTTCTTT. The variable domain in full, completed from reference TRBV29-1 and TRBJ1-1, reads SAVISQKPSRDICQRGTSLTIQCQVDSQVTMMFWYRQQPGQSLTLIATANQGSEATYESGFVIDKFPISRPNLTFSTLTVSNMSPEDSSIYLCSVALKAAATNTEAFFGQGTRLTVV.

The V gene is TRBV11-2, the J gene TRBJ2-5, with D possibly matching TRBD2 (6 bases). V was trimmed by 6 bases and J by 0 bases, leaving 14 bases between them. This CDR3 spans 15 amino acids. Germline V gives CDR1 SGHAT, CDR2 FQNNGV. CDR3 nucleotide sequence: TGTGCCAGCAGACCCCTTGCGGGGTACCAAGAGACCCAGTACTTC. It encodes CASRPLAGYQETQYF.

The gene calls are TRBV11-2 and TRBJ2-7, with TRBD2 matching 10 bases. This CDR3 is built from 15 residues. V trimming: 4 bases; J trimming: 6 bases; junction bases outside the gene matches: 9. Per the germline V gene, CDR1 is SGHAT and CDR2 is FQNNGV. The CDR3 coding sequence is TGTGCCAGCAGCTCCGCCCTAGCGGGAGTAGGCGAGCAGTACTTC. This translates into CASSSALAGVGEQYF.